A single sample gave rise to the 6 T cell receptor beta chains below, sequenced in a study of blood T cells in healthy people across ages. For the second PCR, which ran for about 7 to 12 cycles, a sample-barcoded 5' primer and a J-beta primer mix were used. One entry per CDR3 protein, called by TCRdb with MiXCR from the 5' RACE reads. The profile shows 1.5 million to 2 million distinct CDR3 sequences, roughly 32% of them singletons. The specimen sequenced was blood. All receptors come from a woman in her twenties or thirties in good health.

Remarks on this clonotype: A read error may produce the germline difference seen at one junction end. This chain connects TRBV4-1 to TRBJ2-1, with TRBD2 identical over 9 bases. The CDR3 is made up of 18 amino acids. Germline assignment: CDR1 MGHRA and CDR2 YSYEKL. CDR3 in amino acids: CAGSQGLGGAGGYNEQFF. CDR3 coding DNA: TGCGCCGGCAGCCAAGGCCTTGGAGGAGCGGGGGGATACAATGAGCAGTTCTTC.

The chain recombines TRBV7-2 with TRBJ2-3, with 12 bases that match TRBD2. The CDR3 is 15 amino acids. Trimming at V came to 5 bases and at J to 7 bases, leaving 7 bases not matched to a gene. Germline lookup yields CDR1 SGHTA and CDR2 FQGNSA. The CDR3: CASSQGLAGPHTQYF. CDR3 bases: TGTGCCAGCAGCCAAGGACTAGCGGGGCCACATACGCAGTATTTT.

The chain carries TRBV4-2 and TRBJ2-3; D may correspond to TRBD1 or TRBD2 (5 bases each). The CDR3 runs 14 residues. In germline, CDR1 is LGHNA, CDR2 YNFKEQ. V shed 8 bases and J shed 4 bases, with 16 bases lying between them. CDR3 sequence reads: CASSRGTGPDTQYF. The CDR3, as DNA: TGTGCCAGCTCACGGGGCACTGGGCCAGATACGCAGTATTTT.

The chain uses TRBV5-1 and TRBJ2-2, with D unresolved. Deletions cut 10 bases from V and 0 bases from J, with 7 bases between. Germline lookup yields CDR1 SGHRS and CDR2 YFSETQ. CDR3 length equals 12 residues. The CDR3 coding sequence is TGCGCCGGCAAGGCGAACACCGGGGAGCTGTTTTTT. Encoded protein: CAGKANTGELFF. Drawing the rest from reference TRBV5-1 and TRBJ2-2, the complete variable domain is KAGVTQTPRYLIKTRGQQVTLSCSPISGHRSVSWYQQTPGQGLQFLFEYFSETQRNKGNFPGRFSGRQFSNSRSEMNVSTLELGDSALYLCAGKANTGELFFGEGSRLTVL.

This clonotype was seen at least ten times. The rearrangement uses TRBV12-3 or TRBV12-4 and TRBJ2-7; TRBD1 matches at 9 bases. This CDR3 contains 17 residues. The ends lost 2 bases at V and 1 base at J; junction bases unmatched: 9. DNA for the CDR3: TGTGCCAGCAGTTTACGGGGACAGGGAGGGTTTTCCTACGAGCAGTACTTC. It translates to CASSLRGQGGFSYEQYF.

This clonotype was observed a few times. The chain carries TRBV3-1 and TRBJ2-5, with D perhaps matching TRBD2 (7 bases). This CDR3 has 13 residues. Germline assignment: CDR1 LGHDT and CDR2 YNNKEL (reference sequence). V was clipped by 5 bases and J by 7 bases, with 14 bases between them. The CDR3 nucleotides read TGTGCCAGCAGCGACGTCGCGGGGGCGACCCAGTACTTC. Translated, it gives CASSDVAGATQYF.